Sequencing of this TCR beta chain was carried out in a study of control samples from healthy donors and cancer patients. V was trimmed by 2 bases and J by 2 bases, leaving 7 bases between them. The length of the CDR3 is 14 residues. The V gene's germline CDR1 is MDHEN and CDR2 SYDVKM. Using immunoSEQ multiplex PCR, the repertoire was profiled, and TCRdb retains in-frame clones only, with some absent. This sample has approximately 120,000 clones; about 90% occur once, and the top ten carry roughly 1.9%. Sequencing used blood. This TCR came from a man between 18 and 35 years old in good health. The chain uses TRBV28 and TRBJ2-1; D uncertain. CDR3 amino acids: CASSLDFTYNEQFF. In nucleotides, the CDR3 is TGTGCCAGCAGTTTAGATTTTACCTACAATGAGCAGTTCTTC.